This record looks at one T cell receptor beta chain sequence and its context. Antigen specificity is unknown. This entry belongs to a study of cytomegalovirus exposure and HLA in healthy donors. PCR amplification relied on 60 Vbeta primers (plus 13 Jbeta primers). The method was immunoSEQ multiplex PCR; TCRdb's version includes in-frame clones alone and lacks a portion of them. The repertoire holds about 97,000 clones, with roughly three fifths as singletons. Study results and limitations: In a later analysis, the majority of CMV-associated beta chains seemingly showed HLA restriction. Later examination showed HLA-associated TCR beta chains had greater clonal expansion than equally common others. Most TCR sequences were uncommon, yet certain public TCRs appeared in many donors. Analysis was carried out at a later point, and it linked a missense DCLRE1C variant to TCR beta V- and J-gene trimming.

Source material: PBMCs. The receptor's source is a human donor in good health.

The CDR3 is CASSKCKSGGCWNQPQHF. For the CDR3, the DNA is TGTGCCAGTAGTAAGTGTAAGTCGGGGGGCTGTTGGAATCAGCCCCAGCATTTT. The rearrangement joins TRBV19 to TRBJ1-5; D might be TRBD1 (6 bases). Germline loops: CDR1 LNHDA, CDR2 SQIVND (reference sequence). The V end was cut by 4 bases, the J end by 4 bases, with 23 bases between. The CDR3 contains 18 residues. Full variable domain (rest looked up from reference TRBV19 and TRBJ1-5): DGGITQSPKYLFRKEGQNVTLSCEQNLNHDAMYWYRQDPGQGLRLIYYSQIVNDFQKGDIAEGYSVSREKKESFPLTVTSAQKNPTAFYLCASSKCKSGGCWNQPQHFGDGTRLSIL.